The 7 T cell receptor beta chains below all came from one sample that was sequenced in a study of shared clonotypes between healthy human individuals. Naive CD8 cells, CD45RO-negative and positively selected for CCR7, excluded terminally differentiated effector memory CD45RA+ cells. Generated by immunoSEQ multiplex PCR, the TCRdb table keeps only in-frame clones and is missing some. The sample contains some 2.1 million clones, around 93% of which appear only once. Sequenced sample: naive CD8+ T cells from PBMCs. These receptors were taken from a man between 18 and 35 years old in good health. Some clones in this sample may be carry-over from other donors' samples.

This chain joins TRBV14 and TRBJ2-7; 7 nucleotides match TRBD1. Germline CDR1 and CDR2: SGHDN and FVKESK. The J segment lost 7 bases and the V segment lost 3 bases, leaving 12 bases of the junction unmatched. This CDR3 is 15 amino acids long. CDR3 loop: CASSQRWPTGVEQYF. The CDR3 nucleotides are TGTGCCAGCAGCCAGAGATGGCCCACAGGGGTGGAGCAGTACTTC.

The J gene is TRBJ2-7, the V gene TRBV4-3; 10 bases line up with TRBD2. The CDR3 length is 18 residues. The germline gives CDR1 LGHNA, CDR2 YSLEER. The V gene end was trimmed by 0 bases and the J gene end by 4 bases; junction bases not matched to a gene: 12. The CDR3 DNA follows: TGCGCCAGCAGCCAAGATCTTAAGCGGACTAGCGGCCCTTACGAGCAGTACTTC. This sequence encodes CASSQDLKRTSGPYEQYF.

This clone occurred a few times. V usage is TRBV6-1 and J usage is TRBJ1-5; 7 nucleotides match TRBD1. The V segment lost 5 bases and the J segment 4 bases; nucleotides outside the gene matches: 2. Germline V gene lookup returns CDR1 MNHNS and CDR2 SASEGT. The CDR3 has 13 residues. The CDR3 reads CASSLTGNQPQHF. The CDR3 DNA reads as TGTGCCAGCAGTTTGACAGGGAATCAGCCCCAGCATTTT.

The chain links TRBV5-1 to TRBJ2-7; 12 bases fit TRBD2. The CDR3 loop spans 17 amino acids. Germline-derived CDR1 and CDR2 are SGHRS and YFSETQ. The trim removed 1 base at V and 6 bases at J, leaving 11 bases unmatched. The CDR3 is CASSLRLAGERLREQYF. The CDR3 coding sequence is TGCGCCAGCAGCTTGCGACTAGCGGGAGAAAGGTTGCGCGAGCAGTACTTC. The variable domain in full, with the rest retrieved from reference TRBV5-1 and TRBJ2-7, is KAGVTQTPRYLIKTRGQQVTLSCSPISGHRSVSWYQQTPGQGLQFLFEYFSETQRNKGNFPGRFSGRQFSNSRSEMNVSTLELGDSALYLCASSLRLAGERLREQYFGPGTRLTVT.

The chain uses TRBV12-5 and TRBJ1-1; 11 bases map to TRBD1. Germline-derived CDR1 and CDR2 are LGHNT and FRNRAP. The length of the CDR3 is 14 residues. Trimming removed 4 bases from V and 5 bases from J; junction bases left unmatched: 3. This CDR3 is CASGWTGGYTEAFF. CDR3 DNA: TGTGCTAGTGGTTGGACAGGGGGCTATACTGAAGCTTTCTTT.

The chain uses TRBV15 and TRBJ1-5; a possible D gene is TRBD1 (5 bases). Looked up from germline, CDR1 is LNHNV and CDR2 is YYDKDF (reference sequence). V shed 4 bases and J shed 0 bases, with 16 bases lying between them. This CDR3 region has 17 residues. Here the CDR3 DNA reads TGTGCCACCAGCACCGAAGGGGCTTATTATAGCAATCAGCCCCAGCATTTT. It translates to CATSTEGAYYSNQPQHF.

V and J are TRBV4-3 and TRBJ1-2; a possible D gene is TRBD1 (6 bases). V lost 0 bases and J 0 bases, leaving 11 bases between the germline ends. Germline loops: CDR1 LGHNA, CDR2 YSLEER. CDR3 length: 16 residues. CDR3 nucleotides: TGCGCCAGCAGCCAAGACCAACGGACAGCTAACTATGGCTACACCTTC. Translation gives CASSQDQRTANYGYTF.